The rows below give T cell receptor beta chains drawn from one sample of a study of blood T cell repertoires in COVID-19. Libraries were prepared by immunoSEQ multiplex PCR; TCRdb keeps only in-frame clonotypes and omits some of them. The top ten hold approximately 1.8% of the sample, which has about 270,000 clones, roughly nine tenths seen once. The sample taken for sequencing was PBMCs or T cells enriched from blood (not recorded which). The receptors derive from a woman between 55 and 75 years old who had recovered from COVID-19. CDR3s include the opening cysteine and the closing phenylalanine or tryptophan. D genes are given only for firm matches. Clone size is shown for a subset of rows, as once, few, many or a class of expanded clone.

V gene	D gene	CDR3 length	J gene	clone size	CDR3 DNA	CDR3 protein
TRBV18	NA	12	TRBJ2-1	once	TGTGCCAGCTCACCTAGCTCTGATGAGCAGTTCTTC	CASSPSSDEQFF
TRBV30	NA	17	TRBJ2-7	few	TGTGCCTGGAGTGAAAAGGGGCGGGGCACAGGCTCCTACGAGCAGTACTTC	CAWSEKGRGTGSYEQYF
TRBV2	NA	11	TRBJ1-2	NA	TGTGCCAGCAGTGTGGCGGGTGGCTACACCTTC	CASSVAGGYTF
TRBV6-5	NA	14	TRBJ2-7	NA	TGTGCCAGCACCCTTAACCCGGGAGTCTACGAGCAGTACTTC	CASTLNPGVYEQYF
TRBV24-1	TRBD2	15	TRBJ2-1	few	TGTGCCACCAGTGACGCTAGCGGGCTGAATCATGAGCAGTTCTTC	CATSDASGLNHEQFF
TRBV7-3	NA	14	TRBJ2-3	once	TGTGCCAGCAGCTCGCGGGGCGGAGTTGAGCCGCAGTATTTT	CASSSRGGVEPQYF
TRBV11-3	NA	15	TRBJ1-6	NA	TGTGCCAGCAGCTTAGGACAGCCCAATAATTCACCCCTCCACTTT	CASSLGQPNNSPLHF
TRBV5-1	NA	14	TRBJ1-2	NA	TGCGCCAGCAGAACAGGACAAGGGGACTATGGCTACACCTTC	CASRTGQGDYGYTF
TRBV7-2	NA	15	TRBJ2-2	NA	TGTGCCAGCAGCGGTCCAAAACAGTACACCGGGGAGCTGTTTTTT	CASSGPKQYTGELFF
TRBV19	NA	13	TRBJ1-6	NA	TGTGCCTCTAGGCCAGTGAATAATTCACCCCTCCACTTT	CASRPVNNSPLHF
TRBV5-8	NA	14	TRBJ2-1	once	TGTGCCAGCAGCATGTACCTCCTAGGCAGTGAGCAGTTCTTC	CASSMYLLGSEQFF
TRBV3-1/TRBV3-2	NA	15	TRBJ2-7	NA	TGTGCCAGCAGTCGAAGGGACACTGGGACCTACGAGCAGTACTTC	CASSRRDTGTYEQYF
TRBV18	TRBD1	16	TRBJ1-4	once	TGTGCCAGCTCACCGATCCGGGACAGTTTGAATGAAAAACTGTTTTTT	CASSPIRDSLNEKLFF
TRBV27	NA	13	TRBJ1-2	NA	TGTGCCAGCAGGGGGGGGAGAGGAGGCGGCTACACCTTC	CASRGGRGGGYTF
TRBV7-8	TRBD2	16	TRBJ2-3	NA	TGTGCCAGCAGCTTATCGGGGACTAGAGGCACAGATACGCAGTATTTT	CASSLSGTRGTDTQYF
TRBV29-1	NA	12	TRBJ1-4	NA	TGCAGCGTTGACAGGGCAGATGGAAAACTGTTTTTT	CSVDRADGKLFF
TRBV12-3/TRBV12-4	NA	12	TRBJ1-5	NA	TGTGCCAGCACCGGGGGGTTCCAGCCCCAGCATTTT	CASTGGFQPQHF
TRBV6-4	TRBD2	15	TRBJ2-3	many	TGTGCCAGCAGTGACGGGCGGGGGGAAACAGATACGCAGTATTTT	CASSDGRGETDTQYF
TRBV30	NA	14	TRBJ2-7	NA	TGTGCCTGGAGGAGGAGGTCACCGGCTCACGAGCAGTACTTC	CAWRRRSPAHEQYF
TRBV3-1/TRBV3-2	TRBD2	16	TRBJ2-5	few	TGTGCCAGCAGCCTTTATGGGGGGGAGTCCCAAGAGACCCAGTACTTC	CASSLYGGESQETQYF
TRBV15	NA	16	TRBJ1-5	NA	TGTGCCACCAGCAGAGAGCGAAATGCATTCAATCAGCCCCAGCATTTT	CATSRERNAFNQPQHF
TRBV28	NA	15	TRBJ2-2	few	NA	CASSSSGDPTGELFF
TRBV6-5	TRBD1	14	TRBJ2-7	once	TGTGCCAGCAGTTCAACAGGGGGTGTCTACGAGCAGTACTTC	CASSSTGGVYEQYF
TRBV7-9	TRBD2	15	TRBJ2-1	NA	TGTGCCAGCAGGTCAGCGGGACGGTCCTACAATGAGCAGTTCTTC	CASRSAGRSYNEQFF
TRBV15	NA	14	TRBJ2-7	NA	TGTGCCACCAGCAGAGTATGGGGGGGCAACGAGCAGTACTTC	CATSRVWGGNEQYF
TRBV27	NA	13	TRBJ1-1	NA	TGTGCCAGCAGTTCCAGGGAATACGCTGAAGCTTTCTTT	CASSSREYAEAFF
TRBV6-1	TRBD2	18	TRBJ2-1	NA	TGTGCCAGCAGTGAAGTGTGGTCCGGACTAGCGCCCTACAATGAGCAGTTCTTC	CASSEVWSGLAPYNEQFF
TRBV9	TRBD2	15	TRBJ2-1	NA	TGTGCCAGCAGCAGAGAGGCGGGGGGGAGCTATGAGCAGTTCTTC	CASSREAGGSYEQFF
TRBV7-6	TRBD1	15	TRBJ2-5	NA	TGTGCCAGCAGCTCATGGACAGGGGAGGGAGAGACCCAGTACTTC	CASSSWTGEGETQYF
TRBV6-1	TRBD1	15	TRBJ1-2	NA	TGTGCCAGCAGTGAAGCTGCGGGACAGTTTTATGGCTACACCTTC	CASSEAAGQFYGYTF
TRBV29-1	TRBD2	12	TRBJ2-7	NA	TGCAGCGTGCGGGGGGGTAGCTTGGAGCAGTACTTC	CSVRGGSLEQYF
TRBV11-3	TRBD1	15	TRBJ1-2	NA	TGTGCCAGCAGCGTTTCAGGGGGCGTCGACTATGGCTACACCTTC	CASSVSGGVDYGYTF
TRBV11-3	NA	14	TRBJ2-2	NA	TGTGCCAGCAGCTTAGACAGAAACACCGGGGAGCTGTTTTTT	CASSLDRNTGELFF
TRBV5-1	NA	14	TRBJ2-7	few	TGCGCCAGCAGGGTTACCACAGGGCACTACGAGCAGTACTTC	CASRVTTGHYEQYF
TRBV7-9	TRBD2	12	TRBJ2-1	NA	TGTGCCAGCAGCTTACCTCTAGCGGGACAGTTCTTC	CASSLPLAGQFF
TRBV5-1	NA	13	TRBJ1-4	NA	TGCGCCAGCAGCCTGGTTCAAAATGAAAAACTGTTTTTT	CASSLVQNEKLFF
TRBV18	NA	13	TRBJ2-3	NA	TGTGCCAGCTCACCGACTAGTTCAGATACGCAGTATTTT	CASSPTSSDTQYF
TRBV9	TRBD1	13	TRBJ2-2	NA	TGTGCCAGCCAGACAGGGCCCACCGGGGAGCTGTTTTTT	CASQTGPTGELFF
TRBV19	NA	13	TRBJ1-1	NA	TGTGCCAGTTCGGAGGGGCTAAACACTGAAGCTTTCTTT	CASSEGLNTEAFF
TRBV10-3	NA	12	TRBJ2-7	few	TGTGCCATCCAGGGGACCCAATACGAGCAGTACTTC	CAIQGTQYEQYF
TRBV5-8	NA	12	TRBJ2-1	NA	TGTGCCAGCAGCAACGGGGTGTTAGCAGAGTTCTTC	CASSNGVLAEFF
TRBV23-1	NA	15	TRBJ2-1	once	TGCGCCAGCAGCGACAGGCCACAGAACTACAATGAGCAGTTCTTC	CASSDRPQNYNEQFF
TRBV19	NA	12	TRBJ2-7	once	TGTGCCAGTAGTCCAGGGAAATACGAGCAGTACTTC	CASSPGKYEQYF
TRBV6-5	TRBD1	15	TRBJ2-1	NA	TGTGCCAGCAGTTATTACGCGACAGGGACAAATGAGCAGTTCTTC	CASSYYATGTNEQFF
TRBV15	NA	14	TRBJ1-2	NA	TGTGCCACCAGGGCCGGGGGAACTAACTATGGCTACACCTTC	CATRAGGTNYGYTF
TRBV5-1	TRBD1	15	TRBJ1-6	NA	TGCGCCAGCAGCTTGATGACAGGGACTTATTCACCCCTCCACTTT	CASSLMTGTYSPLHF
TRBV2	NA	15	TRBJ1-2	NA	TGTGCCAGCAGTTCCCGCTGGGGGCTAAGCTATGGCTACACCTTC	CASSSRWGLSYGYTF
TRBV9	NA	15	TRBJ1-2	NA	TGTGCCAGCAGCCTAGGGCAGGGCCCTTCCTATGGCTACACCTTC	CASSLGQGPSYGYTF
TRBV5-1	TRBD1	16	TRBJ1-4	NA	TGCGCCAGCAGCTTGCTTGGGACAGGAGATAATGAAAAACTGTTTTTT	CASSLLGTGDNEKLFF
TRBV2	NA	15	TRBJ1-5	few	TGTGCCAGCAGGTCGGGGAGGGGAAGCAATCAGCCCCAGCATTTT	CASRSGRGSNQPQHF
TRBV29-1	NA	14	TRBJ1-5	NA	TGCAGCGTACGGGGAGAGAACCCCAATCAGCCCCAGCATTTT	CSVRGENPNQPQHF
TRBV28	TRBD1	14	TRBJ1-1	few	TGTGCCAGCAGACCACAGGGGCTCCTCTTGATAGCTTTCTTT	CASRPQGLLLIAFF